The text below deals with one TCR beta chain. Its target is unknown. The record originates from a study of beta chain features in type 1 diabetes. Study results and limitations: Across all four CD4+ subsets, people with type 1 diabetes showed modestly shorter TCRB CDR3s.

CDR1 and CDR2 (germline): GTSNPN, SVGIG (reference sequence). The CDR3 totals 14 residues. V shed 2 bases and J shed 0 bases, with 10 bases lying between them. Every isolated RNA sample was fully reverse transcribed, so sequencing captured expressed TCRB transcripts. TCRdb's table, derived via immunoSEQ multiplex PCR, lists solely in-frame clones and lacks some. This table has 600,000 to 700,000 clones, around an eighth appearing once. Sequencing was done on a sample of naive CD4+ T cells from blood. The J gene is TRBJ1-2, the V gene TRBV30, with D tentatively TRBD1 (5 bases). The sequence was obtained from a man aged 18 to 29 with type 1 diabetes. The CDR3 sequence is CAWSRGTTNYGYTF. CDR3 DNA sequence: TGTGCCTGGAGTCGGGGGACTACTAACTATGGCTACACCTTC.